This paragraph reports one T cell receptor (beta chain). This sample was taken from a study of OX40 agonist ivuxolimab in advanced cancers. V dropped 1 base and J dropped 2; count of bases not matched to a gene: 3. CDR3 length equals 15 residues. Looked up from germline, CDR1 is LNHDA and CDR2 is SQIVND (reference sequence). This table comes from immunoSEQ multiplex PCR, and its TCRdb copy is limited to in-frame clones, with some not included. The table shows under 65,000 clones, with approximately 90% occurring only once. The sequencing used CD4+ or CD8+ T cells sorted from blood, collected in a trial of the OX40 agonist ivuxolimab. This receptor was obtained from an adult with an advanced solid tumor such as melanoma, head and neck, liver or kidney cancer. The chain employs TRBV19 and TRBJ2-7; the match to TRBD2 covers 9 bases. The CDR3, as DNA: TGTGCCAGTAGTATAGCACTAGCGGGCCCCTACGAGCAGTACTTC. This sequence encodes CASSIALAGPYEQYF.